These 10 T cell receptor beta chains were all obtained from the same sample, sequenced in a study of neurological immune-mediated disorders. MiXCR, run by TCRdb on the 5' RACE reads, gives a single entry per CDR3 protein. Of more than 45,000 distinct CDR3 sequences in the sample, approximately 3.9% were seen once. The sequencing input was PBMCs. These receptor sequences come from a man under 40 with multiple sclerosis.

This clonotype was counted ten times or more. The CDR3 protein is CASSPTSGFDNEQFF. Written as DNA, the CDR3 is TGTGCCAGCAGCCCGACTAGCGGGTTCGACAATGAGCAGTTCTTC. The chain is built from TRBV3-2 and TRBJ2-1; TRBD2 was called by the table and not checked on the DNA. TRBV3-2 is a recognized pseudogene. The CDR3 length is 15 residues.

Only a few counts were recorded for this clonotype. This rearrangement joins TRBV2 to TRBJ1-1, with no clear D. Looked up from germline, CDR1 is SNHLY and CDR2 is FYNNEI. The V end was cut by 2 bases, the J end by 3 bases, with 7 bases between. The CDR3 totals 13 residues. This CDR3 reads CASSEHRDTEAFF. The CDR3 DNA reads as TGTGCCAGCAGTGAACATAGGGACACTGAAGCTTTCTTT.

This clonotype was counted ten times or more. The V gene is TRBV2, the J gene TRBJ1-5; a possible D gene is TRBD1 (5 bases). The V gene's germline CDR1 is SNHLY and CDR2 FYNNEI. The germline V and J ends were trimmed by 5 bases and 7 bases, with 15 bases remaining between them. This CDR3 is built from 14 residues. CDR3 region: CASSRTDKSQPQHF. For the CDR3, the DNA is TGTGCCAGCAGTAGAACGGACAAAAGCCAGCCCCAGCATTTT. The variable domain in full, with the rest retrieved from reference TRBV2 and TRBJ1-5, is EPEVTQTPSHQVTQMGQEVILRCVPISNHLYFYWYRQILGQKVEFLVSFYNNEISEKSEIFDDQFSVERPDGSNFTLKIRSTKLEDSAMYFCASSRTDKSQPQHFGDGTRLSIL.

This clonotype was picked up many times. The gene calls are TRBV30 and TRBJ2-1; 7 nucleotides line up with TRBD1. V lost 4 bases and J lost 4; bases outside the gene matches: 10. CDR1 is GTSNPN and CDR2 is SVGIG in the germline V gene (reference sequence). The CDR3 covers 15 residues. The CDR3 protein is CAWIPRDSRYNEQFF. CDR3 coding DNA: TGTGCCTGGATACCCCGGGACAGTAGATACAATGAGCAGTTCTTC. The full variable domain, completed using reference TRBV30 and TRBJ2-1, is SQTIHQWPATLVQPVGSPLSLECTVEGTSNPNLYWYRQAAGRGLQLLFYSVGIGQISSEVPQNLSASRPQDRQFILSSKKLLLSDSGFYLCAWIPRDSRYNEQFFGPGTRLTVL.

This clonotype appeared many times. The chain carries TRBV18 and TRBJ1-1; tentative D call: TRBD1 (5 bases). Per germline, CDR1 KGHSH and CDR2 LQKENI. The CDR3 is 15 amino acids. V was cut by 3 bases and J by 4 bases, with 15 bases left in between. In DNA form, the CDR3 reads TGTGCCAGCTCACCGTCAGGGTCCCCTGGCACTGAAGCTTTCTTT. It specifies CASSPSGSPGTEAFF. Complete variable domain (other parts from reference TRBV18 and TRBJ1-1): NAGVMQNPRHLVRRRGQEARLRCSPMKGHSHVYWYRQLPEEGLKFMVYLQKENIIDESGMPKERFSAEFPKEGPSILRIQQVVRGDSAAYFCASSPSGSPGTEAFFGQGTRLTVV.

The table lists this clonotype with many counts. The V gene is TRBV12-3 or TRBV12-4, the J gene TRBJ2-2; TRBD1 matches at 7 bases. The CDR3 has 14 residues. The J segment lost 4 bases and the V segment lost 6 bases, leaving 5 bases of the junction unmatched. The CDR3 nucleotides read TGTGCCAGCAGGGGGACAGCCCCCACCGGGGAGCTGTTTTTT. This encodes CASRGTAPTGELFF.

At least ten counts were recorded for this clonotype. The junction does not match germline at one end; this may be a read error. The V call is TRBV4-1, the J call TRBJ1-6; 10 bases map to TRBD1. Germline V gives CDR1 MGHRA, CDR2 YSYEKL. The CDR3 length is 15 residues. The CDR3 protein is CASSQGQGWDSPLNF. The CDR3 DNA reads TGCGCCAGCAGCCAGGGACAGGGGTGGGATTCACCCCTCAACTTT.

The table lists this clonotype with many counts. One junction end does not reproduce the germline sequence, and a read error may be involved. This chain links TRBV12-3 or TRBV12-4 with TRBJ2-7; 12 positions agree with TRBD1. The CDR3 sequence is 14 residues long. The CDR3 sequence: CASRLGDRGLEQYF. CDR3 DNA: TGTGCCAGCAGATTAGGGGACAGGGGGCTCGAGCAGTACTTC.

This clonotype was counted many times. J is TRBJ2-7 and V is TRBV5-1; tentatively, D is TRBD1 (6 bases). Deletions cut 7 bases from V and 3 bases from J, with 14 bases between. Germline V lookup: CDR1 SGHRS, CDR2 YFSETQ. This CDR3 has 13 residues. CDR3 in DNA: TGCGCCAGCGGGGAGCAGACAGGCTACGAGCAGTACTTC. Residues: CASGEQTGYEQYF. Full variable domain (outside the CDR3, taken from reference TRBV5-1 and TRBJ2-7): KAGVTQTPRYLIKTRGQQVTLSCSPISGHRSVSWYQQTPGQGLQFLFEYFSETQRNKGNFPGRFSGRQFSNSRSEMNVSTLELGDSALYLCASGEQTGYEQYFGPGTRLTVT.

This clonotype was seen many times. The chain links TRBV5-1 to TRBJ1-2; 8 bases fit TRBD1. The germline gives CDR1 SGHRS, CDR2 YFSETQ. This CDR3 region has 16 residues. J lost 0 bases, V lost 0 bases, and 4 bases had no gene match. In DNA form, the CDR3 reads TGCGCCAGCAGCTTGGATACAGGGGGATCTAACTATGGCTACACCTTC. This codes for CASSLDTGGSNYGYTF.